Listed below are T cell receptor beta chains from one sample, sequenced in a study of T-cell reconstitution after alpha-beta-depleted transplantation in children. TCRdb used MiXCR to reprocess the PCR reads, holding one entry per CDR3 protein. In the table there are almost 500,000 distinct CDR3 sequences, over 9.5% of which are singletons. The sequences come from PBMCs, collected before TCRalphabeta/CD19-depleted stem cell transplant. The receptors stem from a child aged 2 to 15 with inherited bone marrow failure, due to receive a stem cell transplant. Both conserved end residues are part of each CDR3. The D gene is left open where the match is weak. A clone size is listed for some rows: how often the clone was seen (once, few, many), or a class if it is expanded.

TRBD1 TRBJ2-1 - 12 TRBV12-3/TRBV12-4 CASSPLRDRGRF TGTGCCAGCAGCCCTCTCCGGGACAGGGGGCGGTTC
- TRBJ2-3 many 13 TRBV29-1 CSVVYPYTDTQYF TGCAGCGTTGTCTACCCGTACACAGATACGCAGTATTTT
TRBD2 TRBJ2-1 many 17 TRBV12-3/TRBV12-4 CASSSLSGRPKGREQFF TGTGCCAGCAGTTCCCTTAGCGGGAGGCCTAAGGGGCGTGAGCAGTTCTTC
TRBD2 TRBJ2-1 many 14 TRBV20-1 CSAQSGRTYNEQFF TGCAGTGCCCAAAGCGGGAGGACTTACAATGAGCAGTTCTTC
- TRBJ2-7 many 11 TRBV27 CASSRGSEQYF TGTGCCAGCAGCCGCGGGTCCGAGCAGTACTTC
- TRBJ2-1 many 12 TRBV28 CASSREPHEQFF TGTGCCAGCAGCCGGGAGCCCCATGAGCAGTTCTTC
TRBD2 TRBJ2-1 - 15 TRBV19 CASSMSGGPYNEQFF TGTGCCAGTAGTATGAGCGGGGGGCCCTACAATGAGCAGTTCTTC
- TRBJ2-1 many 16 TRBV4-1 CASSLQGVRVEGEQFF TGCGCCAGCAGCCTCCAAGGAGTTAGAGTGGAGGGTGAGCAGTTCTTC
TRBD2 TRBJ2-3 many 16 TRBV5-1 CASRGGRSASTDTQYF TGCGCCAGCCGTGGCGGGAGGTCAGCGAGCACAGATACGCAGTATTTT
- TRBJ2-1 many 14 TRBV9 CASSVGSSYNEQFF TGTGCCAGCAGCGTGGGCAGCTCCTACAATGAGCAGTTCTTC
TRBD2 TRBJ2-1 - 17 TRBV20-1 CSARDRSLAGGRDEQFF TGCAGTGCTAGAGATAGGAGTCTAGCGGGAGGCCGGGACGAGCAGTTCTTC
- TRBJ2-1 many 14 TRBV29-1 CSVEIYVPYNEQFF TGCAGCGTTGAAATCTATGTCCCGTACAATGAGCAGTTCTTC
- TRBJ2-3 many 13 TRBV5-1 CASSLGSFDTQYF TGCGCCAGCAGCTTGGGTTCGTTTGATACGCAGTATTTT
- TRBJ1-1 many 11 TRBV19 CASSILTEAFF TGTGCCAGTAGTATCCTCACTGAAGCTTTCTTT
TRBD1 TRBJ2-3 many 12 TRBV27 CASSYRGDTQYF TGTGCCAGCAGCTACAGGGGCGATACGCAGTATTTT
TRBD2 TRBJ2-1 many 13 TRBV10-3 CAISGTSDNEQFF TGTGCCATTTCCGGGACTAGCGATAATGAGCAGTTCTTC
TRBD2 TRBJ2-3 many 14 TRBV12-3/TRBV12-4 CAAPPAGGPDTQYF TGTGCCGCCCCCCCAGCGGGAGGGCCGGATACGCAGTATTTT
- TRBJ2-7 many 16 TRBV4-3 CASSQELGRGPDEQYF TGCGCCAGCAGCCAAGAGTTGGGGAGGGGGCCCGACGAGCAGTACTTC
TRBD1 TRBJ2-7 many 15 TRBV12-3/TRBV12-4 CASSPWTGLTYEQYF TGTGCCAGCAGCCCATGGACAGGGCTTACCTACGAGCAGTACTTC
TRBD1 TRBJ1-1 many 15 TRBV5-1 CASSFIGRGATEAFF TGCGCCAGCAGCTTTATTGGCAGGGGGGCCACTGAAGCTTTCTTT
- TRBJ2-2 many 15 TRBV7-2 CASSLASGNTGELFF TGTGCCAGCAGCTTAGCTAGCGGAAACACCGGGGAGCTGTTTTTT
TRBD1 TRBJ1-3 many 14 TRBV6-5 CASSPWTGGNTIYF TGTGCCAGCAGTCCTTGGACAGGCGGAAACACCATATATTTT
- TRBJ2-7 many 15 TRBV18 CASSPTESTDFEQYF TGTGCCAGCTCTCCAACTGAAAGCACCGACTTCGAGCAGTACTTC
- TRBJ1-6 many 14 TRBV5-1 CASSLGGHPSPLHF TGCGCCAGCAGCTTGGGTGGACACCCTTCACCCCTCCACTTT
TRBD2 TRBJ2-3 - 13 TRBV10-2 CASIGLAQDTQYF TGCGCCAGCATTGGACTAGCCCAGGATACGCAGTATTTT
- TRBJ2-1 few 14 TRBV18 CASSPPREIDEQFF TGTGCCAGCTCACCACCCCGGGAGATCGATGAGCAGTTCTTC
- TRBJ1-3 - 16 TRBV4-3 CASSQDLEVSGNTIYF TGCGCCAGCAGCCAAGATCTCGAGGTCTCTGGAAACACCATATATTTT
TRBD2 TRBJ2-2 many 18 TRBV11-2 CASSLGLAGYQDPGELFF TGTGCCAGCAGCTTAGGCCTAGCGGGGTACCAAGACCCCGGGGAGCTGTTTTTT
- TRBJ2-4 many 12 TRBV29-1 CSVEGLESIQYF TGCAGCGTTGAAGGACTAGAGAGCATTCAGTACTTC
- TRBJ1-5 - 17 TRBV4-1 CASSQAGVPYSNQPQHF TGCGCCAGCAGCCAAGCCGGGGTTCCCTATAGCAATCAGCCCCAGCATTTT
- TRBJ2-2 - 15 TRBV2 CASSESLRWDGELFF TGTGCCAGCAGTGAGTCCCTTCGTTGGGACGGGGAGCTGTTTTTT
- TRBJ2-1 many 14 TRBV2 CASGRQGKDNEQFF TGTGCCAGCGGACGACAAGGGAAAGACAATGAGCAGTTCTTC
TRBD2 TRBJ2-7 many 18 TRBV4-3 CASSQQASGGPSGYEQYF TGCGCCAGCAGCCAACAGGCTAGCGGGGGACCATCGGGCTACGAGCAGTACTTC
TRBD2 TRBJ2-1 many 16 TRBV6-5 CASSYGGRIVGNEQFF TGTGCCAGCAGTTATGGCGGGAGGATAGTAGGCAATGAGCAGTTCTTC
TRBD1 TRBJ1-5 many 15 TRBV12-3/TRBV12-4 CASSWDSRSNQPQHF TGTGCCAGCAGTTGGGACAGTCGTAGCAATCAGCCCCAGCATTTT
TRBD2 TRBJ2-7 few 14 TRBV5-1 CASSSGTSGIEQYF TGCGCCAGCAGCTCTGGGACTAGCGGGATCGAGCAGTACTTC
TRBD2 TRBJ2-3 many 16 TRBV9 CASSITSGTYTDTQYF TGTGCCAGCAGCATTACTAGCGGGACCTACACAGATACGCAGTATTTT
TRBD2 TRBJ2-5 - 15 TRBV20-1 CSARRLAGEQETQYF TGCAGTGCTAGACGGCTAGCGGGAGAGCAAGAGACCCAGTACTTC
- TRBJ2-7 many 14 TRBV6-2/TRBV6-3 CASSYSSVAYEQYF TGTGCCAGCAGTTACTCCAGCGTCGCCTACGAGCAGTACTTC
TRBD2 TRBJ2-2 many 14 TRBV12-3/TRBV12-4 CASIFGGYTGELFF TGTGCCAGCATCTTCGGGGGGTACACCGGGGAGCTGTTTTTT
- TRBJ1-1 - 12 TRBV21-1 CASVRVNTEAFF TGTGCCAGCGTCAGGGTGAACACTGAAGCTTTCTTT
- TRBJ2-7 many 14 TRBV6-5 CASSYSGGWNGQYF TGTGCCAGCAGTTACTCAGGGGGTTGGAACGGACAGTACTTC
- TRBJ2-5 many 12 TRBV3-1 CASSLRGQTQYF TGTGCCAGCAGCCTCCGAGGACAGACCCAGTACTTC
TRBD1 TRBJ2-3 - 18 TRBV12-3/TRBV12-4 CASSLSNRGRRRADTQYF TGTGCCAGCAGTTTGAGTAACAGGGGGCGACGTAGGGCAGATACGCAGTATTTT
TRBD2 TRBJ2-1 - 13 TRBV20-1 CSARVPSGNEQFF TGCAGTGCTAGAGTTCCTAGCGGGAATGAGCAGTTCTTC
- TRBJ2-3 - 15 TRBV10-3 CAISESRATTDTQYF TGTGCCATCAGTGAGTCAAGGGCGACCACAGATACGCAGTATTTT
TRBD1 TRBJ1-2 many 14 TRBV27 CASRPGRGRVGYTF TGTGCCAGCAGGCCGGGCAGGGGGCGGGTTGGCTACACCTTC
- TRBJ2-5 - 10 TRBV3-1 CAIPRETQYF TGTGCCATCCCCCGGGAGACCCAGTACTTC